These T cell receptor beta chains were read from a single sample in a study of CD8+CD57+ T cells in acquired aplastic anemia. From the reads, TCRdb called clonotypes with MiXCR, one entry per CDR3 protein. The table lists 190,000 or so distinct CDR3 sequences, roughly 50% of them singletons. The specimen was sorted CD4+, CD8+, or CD8+CD57+ T cells (not recorded which) from PBMCs. These receptors all come from a human donor with aplastic anemia. CDR3s include the opening cysteine and the closing phenylalanine or tryptophan. Fields, in order: clone size, D gene, J gene, V gene, CDR3 protein, CDR3 DNA. D genes are given only for firm matches. Size tells how often a clone was seen (once, few, many) or the class of an expanded clone, and some rows leave it out.

clone size: once
D gene: -
J gene: TRBJ2-2
V gene: TRBV2
CDR3 protein: CASITPGTNTGELFF
CDR3 DNA: TGTGCCAGCATCACCCCGGGGACCAACACCGGGGAGCTGTTTTTT

clone size: many
D gene: TRBD2
J gene: TRBJ2-2
V gene: TRBV29-1
CDR3 protein: CSGGLAANTGELFF
CDR3 DNA: TGCAGCGGAGGACTAGCGGCGAACACCGGGGAGCTGTTTTTT

clone size: -
D gene: TRBD2
J gene: TRBJ2-2
V gene: TRBV29-1
CDR3 protein: CSVELAGERNTGELFF
CDR3 DNA: TGCAGCGTGGAACTAGCGGGAGAGCGGAACACCGGGGAGCTGTTTTTT

clone size: few
D gene: -
J gene: TRBJ2-7
V gene: TRBV20-1
CDR3 protein: CSPTTQGPNYEQYF
CDR3 DNA: TGCAGTCCCACGACGCAGGGTCCAAACTACGAGCAGTACTTC

clone size: many
D gene: -
J gene: TRBJ1-6
V gene: TRBV12-5
CDR3 protein: CASGLVVGRTYNSPLHF
CDR3 DNA: TGTGCTAGTGGTTTGGTAGTGGGGAGGACCTATAATTCACCCCTCCACTTT

clone size: -
D gene: -
J gene: TRBJ2-7
V gene: TRBV12-3/TRBV12-4
CDR3 protein: CASSIGLYEQYF
CDR3 DNA: TGTGCCAGCAGTATCGGACTGTACGAGCAGTACTTC

clone size: -
D gene: TRBD1
J gene: TRBJ2-7
V gene: TRBV29-1
CDR3 protein: CSPGTGTVTYEQYF
CDR3 DNA: TGCAGCCCAGGGACCGGGACAGTAACCTACGAGCAGTACTTC

clone size: many
D gene: -
J gene: TRBJ1-3
V gene: TRBV11-2
CDR3 protein: CASSSTLGGNTIYF
CDR3 DNA: TGTGCCAGCAGCTCGACCCTGGGGGGAAACACCATATATTTT

clone size: -
D gene: TRBD2
J gene: TRBJ2-7
V gene: TRBV3-1
CDR3 protein: CASSQDPAGGGYEQYF
CDR3 DNA: TGTGCCAGCAGCCAAGATCCAGCGGGGGGCGGTTACGAGCAGTACTTC

clone size: -
D gene: -
J gene: TRBJ1-6
V gene: TRBV19
CDR3 protein: CASTEQGPESSPLHF
CDR3 DNA: TGCGCCAGCACCGAACAGGGCCCCGAAAGTTCACCCCTCCACTTT

clone size: many
D gene: TRBD2
J gene: TRBJ2-1
V gene: TRBV2
CDR3 protein: CASSSGTSSYNEQFF
CDR3 DNA: TGTGCCAGCAGTTCCGGGACTAGCAGCTACAATGAGCAGTTCTTC

clone size: -
D gene: TRBD2
J gene: TRBJ2-1
V gene: TRBV5-1
CDR3 protein: CASSLDGGGALNEQFF
CDR3 DNA: TGCGCCAGCAGCCTGGACGGCGGGGGGGCCTTAAATGAGCAGTTCTTC

clone size: -
D gene: -
J gene: TRBJ2-5
V gene: TRBV27
CDR3 protein: CASSPSPGGRWQETQYF
CDR3 DNA: TGTGCCAGCAGTCCATCGCCGGGGGGCAGGTGGCAAGAGACCCAGTACTTC

clone size: -
D gene: -
J gene: TRBJ1-1
V gene: TRBV29-1
CDR3 protein: CSVQVRTEAFF
CDR3 DNA: TGCAGCGTTCAAGTTCGGACTGAAGCTTTCTTT

clone size: -
D gene: -
J gene: TRBJ1-5
V gene: TRBV6-5
CDR3 protein: CASSLHFNQPQHF
CDR3 DNA: TGTGCCAGCAGTTTGCACTTCAATCAGCCCCAGCATTTT

clone size: few
D gene: -
J gene: TRBJ2-3
V gene: TRBV15
CDR3 protein: CATSRQATDTQYF
CDR3 DNA: TGTGCCACCAGCAGACAGGCAACCGATACGCAGTATTTT

clone size: -
D gene: -
J gene: TRBJ1-2
V gene: TRBV28
CDR3 protein: CASSLKAGDGYTF
CDR3 DNA: TGTGCCAGCAGTTTAAAGGCAGGCGATGGCTACACCTTC

clone size: -
D gene: -
J gene: TRBJ2-3
V gene: TRBV5-4
CDR3 protein: CASSTTKGERDTQYF
CDR3 DNA: TGTGCCAGCAGCACTACAAAAGGAGAGCGGGATACGCAGTATTTT

clone size: -
D gene: -
J gene: TRBJ1-1
V gene: TRBV19
CDR3 protein: CASSIDGAMNTEAFF
CDR3 DNA: TGTGCCAGTAGTATAGACGGCGCGATGAACACTGAAGCTTTCTTT

clone size: few
D gene: TRBD1
J gene: TRBJ1-1
V gene: TRBV24-1
CDR3 protein: CATKGASTEAFF
CDR3 DNA: TGTGCCACCAAGGGGGCGAGTACTGAAGCTTTCTTT

clone size: once
D gene: -
J gene: TRBJ2-2
V gene: TRBV6-1
CDR3 protein: CASRPGMDTGELFF
CDR3 DNA: TGTGCCAGCAGACCTGGGATGGACACCGGGGAGCTGTTTTTT

clone size: -
D gene: -
J gene: TRBJ2-2
V gene: TRBV2
CDR3 protein: CASSSSRELFF
CDR3 DNA: TGTGCCAGCAGTTCCTCAAGGGAGCTGTTTTTT

clone size: many
D gene: -
J gene: TRBJ1-1
V gene: TRBV7-7
CDR3 protein: CASSLAGCTGSPQRFTEAFF
CDR3 DNA: TGTGCTAGCAGCTTAGCCGGGTGTACAGGGAGCCCCCAGCGTTTCACTGAAGCTTTCTTT

clone size: many
D gene: -
J gene: TRBJ1-1
V gene: TRBV6-1
CDR3 protein: CASRLLGGFTEAFF
CDR3 DNA: TGTGCCAGCAGACTCCTCGGGGGTTTCACTGAAGCTTTCTTT

clone size: -
D gene: TRBD2
J gene: TRBJ2-7
V gene: TRBV7-3
CDR3 protein: CASSSVAGGATYEQYF
CDR3 DNA: TGTGCCAGCAGCTCGGTAGCGGGGGGGGCCACCTACGAGCAGTACTTC

clone size: -
D gene: TRBD2
J gene: TRBJ2-5
V gene: TRBV19
CDR3 protein: CASSMAGEETQYF
CDR3 DNA: TGTGCCAGTAGTATGGCGGGGGAAGAGACCCAGTACTTC

clone size: many
D gene: TRBD2
J gene: TRBJ2-7
V gene: TRBV20-1
CDR3 protein: CSASLRGTRGYEQYF
CDR3 DNA: TGCAGTGCTAGTCTTCGGGGGACTAGGGGGTACGAGCAGTACTTC

clone size: -
D gene: -
J gene: TRBJ2-6
V gene: TRBV13
CDR3 protein: CASSLRGWAAGIGANVLTF
CDR3 DNA: TGTGCCAGCAGCTTAAGAGGGTGGGCAGCTGGGATTGGGGCCAACGTCCTGACTTTC

clone size: few
D gene: TRBD1
J gene: TRBJ2-4
V gene: TRBV6-5
CDR3 protein: CASSYSHRGLGSLAKNIQYF
CDR3 DNA: TGTGCCAGCAGTTATAGTCACAGGGGGCTCGGTTCCCTAGCCAAAAACATTCAGTACTTC

clone size: -
D gene: -
J gene: TRBJ2-6
V gene: TRBV7-2
CDR3 protein: CASTALGANVLTF
CDR3 DNA: TGTGCCAGCACCGCCCTCGGGGCCAACGTCCTGACTTTC

clone size: -
D gene: TRBD1
J gene: TRBJ1-6
V gene: TRBV15
CDR3 protein: CATSRFLGSRDRGNSPLHF
CDR3 DNA: TGTGCCACCAGCAGATTCCTCGGTAGCCGGGACAGGGGTAATTCACCCCTCCACTTT

clone size: many
D gene: TRBD2
J gene: TRBJ2-1
V gene: TRBV6-5
CDR3 protein: CASSYLREDNEQFF
CDR3 DNA: TGTGCCAGCAGTTACTTGCGGGAGGACAATGAGCAGTTCTTC

clone size: -
D gene: TRBD1
J gene: TRBJ1-6
V gene: TRBV13
CDR3 protein: CASSLPTGTGDSPLHF
CDR3 DNA: TGTGCCAGCAGCCTTCCTACCGGGACAGGGGATTCACCCCTCCACTTT

clone size: -
D gene: -
J gene: TRBJ2-7
V gene: TRBV7-2
CDR3 protein: CASSGPRLYEQYF
CDR3 DNA: TGTGCCAGCAGTGGGCCGCGACTCTACGAGCAGTACTTC

clone size: -
D gene: -
J gene: TRBJ1-5
V gene: TRBV20-1
CDR3 protein: CSAWVLRDQPQHF
CDR3 DNA: TGCAGTGCATGGGTTTTGAGGGATCAGCCCCAGCATTTT

clone size: many
D gene: TRBD1
J gene: TRBJ1-5
V gene: TRBV2
CDR3 protein: CASSLDRGNQPQHF
CDR3 DNA: TGTGCCAGCAGTCTGGACAGGGGCAATCAGCCCCAGCATTTT

clone size: -
D gene: TRBD2
J gene: TRBJ2-5
V gene: TRBV7-6
CDR3 protein: CASSLTVGLAGVGSETQYF
CDR3 DNA: TGTGCCAGCAGCTTAACTGTGGGACTAGCGGGAGTAGGTTCCGAGACCCAGTACTTC